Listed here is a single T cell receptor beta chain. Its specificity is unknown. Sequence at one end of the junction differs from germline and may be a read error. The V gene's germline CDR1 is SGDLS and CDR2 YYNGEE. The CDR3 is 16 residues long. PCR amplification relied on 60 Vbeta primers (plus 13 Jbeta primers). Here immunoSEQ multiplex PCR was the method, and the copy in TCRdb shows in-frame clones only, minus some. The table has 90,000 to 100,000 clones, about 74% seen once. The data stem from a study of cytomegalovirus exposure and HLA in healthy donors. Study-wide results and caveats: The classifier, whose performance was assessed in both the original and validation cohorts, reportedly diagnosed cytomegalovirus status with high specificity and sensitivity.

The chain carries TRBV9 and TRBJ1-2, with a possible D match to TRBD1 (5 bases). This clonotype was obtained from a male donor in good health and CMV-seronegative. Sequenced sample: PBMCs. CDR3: CASSPEETGEIYGYTF. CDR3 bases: TGTGCCAGCAGCCCAGAGGAAACAGGAGAGATCTATGGCTACACTTTC.